A selection of T cell receptor beta chains follows, all from one sample in a study of early stage breast cancer tumors. Repertoires were generated with immunoSEQ multiplex PCR, while TCRdb's copy carries only in-frame clones and drops some. In the table there are about 70,000 clones, 65% to 85% of which are singletons. The specimen was blood. These receptors originate from a person in their 40s with breast cancer. The CDR3 runs from the conserved cysteine through the conserved F or W. The D gene is left open where the match is weak. Clone size is not always given. Where it is, it says once, few, many or a class for expanded clones.

v_gene: TRBV6-1; d_gene: -; j_gene: TRBJ1-3; abundance: -; CDR3aa: CASSSLLAGNTIYF; CDR3nt: TGTGCCAGCAGCTCCTTGCTAGCTGGAAACACCATATATTTT
v_gene: TRBV19; d_gene: TRBD2; j_gene: TRBJ2-1; abundance: -; CDR3aa: CASSTSGLAGGEQFF; CDR3nt: TGTGCCAGTAGTACCTCGGGACTAGCGGGAGGCGAGCAGTTCTTC
v_gene: TRBV11-2; d_gene: TRBD2; j_gene: TRBJ2-7; abundance: -; CDR3aa: CASSILMTSGRREQYF; CDR3nt: TGTGCCAGCAGCATTCTCATGACTAGCGGGAGGAGGGAGCAGTACTTC
v_gene: TRBV10-2; d_gene: TRBD1; j_gene: TRBJ1-5; abundance: -; CDR3aa: CASSAGGGNQPQHF; CDR3nt: TGCGCCAGCAGCGCAGGGGGCGGCAATCAGCCCCAGCATTTT
v_gene: TRBV25-1; d_gene: -; j_gene: TRBJ2-1; abundance: -; CDR3aa: CASSEVAVKQFF; CDR3nt: TGTGCCAGCAGTGAGGTAGCGGTGAAGCAGTTCTTC
v_gene: TRBV30; d_gene: -; j_gene: TRBJ2-3; abundance: -; CDR3aa: CAWGGPSQADTQYF; CDR3nt: TGTGCCTGGGGGGGTCCGAGCCAAGCAGATACGCAGTATTTT
v_gene: TRBV27; d_gene: -; j_gene: TRBJ1-5; abundance: -; CDR3aa: CASGREGVGNQPQHF; CDR3nt: TGTGCCAGCGGCAGAGAGGGGGTAGGCAATCAGCCCCAGCATTTT
v_gene: TRBV30; d_gene: -; j_gene: TRBJ2-2; abundance: -; CDR3aa: CAWSVLANTGELFF; CDR3nt: TGTGCCTGGAGTGTACTAGCGAACACCGGGGAGCTGTTTTTT
v_gene: TRBV13; d_gene: TRBD2; j_gene: TRBJ2-5; abundance: -; CDR3aa: CASSYWEGETQYF; CDR3nt: TGTGCCAGCAGCTACTGGGAGGGGGAGACCCAGTACTTC
v_gene: TRBV7-9; d_gene: -; j_gene: TRBJ2-3; abundance: -; CDR3aa: CASRSGKVADTQYF; CDR3nt: TGTGCCAGCAGATCTGGTAAGGTGGCAGATACGCAGTATTTT
v_gene: TRBV7-2; d_gene: -; j_gene: TRBJ1-2; abundance: -; CDR3aa: CASSRRQFFYGYTF; CDR3nt: TGTGCCAGCAGCCGCCGACAGTTCTTCTATGGCTACACCTTC
v_gene: TRBV6-6; d_gene: TRBD2; j_gene: TRBJ2-7; abundance: -; CDR3aa: CASSLSGRYYEQYF; CDR3nt: TGTGCCAGCAGTTTGAGCGGGAGGTACTACGAGCAGTACTTC
v_gene: TRBV9; d_gene: TRBD2; j_gene: TRBJ2-3; abundance: -; CDR3aa: CASSPAGGRDTQYF; CDR3nt: TGTGCCAGCTCCCCAGCGGGAGGGAGAGATACGCAGTATTTT
v_gene: TRBV19; d_gene: -; j_gene: TRBJ2-3; abundance: -; CDR3aa: CASSPRTDTQYF; CDR3nt: TGTGCCAGTAGCCCTAGGACAGATACGCAGTATTTT
v_gene: TRBV14; d_gene: -; j_gene: TRBJ1-2; abundance: few; CDR3aa: CASSRPGLDSGGYTF; CDR3nt: TGTGCCAGCAGCCGGCCAGGGCTCGATTCGGGTGGCTACACCTTC
v_gene: TRBV11-2; d_gene: TRBD2; j_gene: TRBJ2-7; abundance: -; CDR3aa: CASSVLTSGRYEQYF; CDR3nt: TGTGCCAGCAGCGTACTAACTAGCGGGCGCTACGAGCAGTACTTC
v_gene: TRBV28; d_gene: -; j_gene: TRBJ1-5; abundance: -; CDR3aa: CASSSAFSGLNQPQHF; CDR3nt: TGTGCCAGCAGTTCCGCCTTTAGCGGATTGAATCAGCCCCAGCATTTT
v_gene: TRBV19; d_gene: -; j_gene: TRBJ2-7; abundance: -; CDR3aa: CASSIVGRQNEQYF; CDR3nt: TGTGCCAGTAGTATTGTCGGGAGACAGAACGAGCAGTACTTC
v_gene: TRBV30; d_gene: -; j_gene: TRBJ2-1; abundance: -; CDR3aa: CASTAYNEQFF; CDR3nt: TGTGCCTCGACAGCCTACAATGAGCAGTTCTTC
v_gene: TRBV19; d_gene: -; j_gene: TRBJ1-1; abundance: -; CDR3aa: CASSISPVDTEAFF; CDR3nt: TGTGCCAGTAGTATTTCCCCCGTGGACACTGAAGCTTTCTTT
v_gene: TRBV7-9; d_gene: -; j_gene: TRBJ2-7; abundance: -; CDR3aa: CASRGAYEQYF; CDR3nt: TGTGCCAGCAGGGGGGCCTACGAGCAGTACTTC
v_gene: TRBV2; d_gene: -; j_gene: TRBJ2-3; abundance: -; CDR3aa: CASNKPFTDTQYF; CDR3nt: TGTGCCAGCAACAAGCCTTTCACAGATACGCAGTATTTT
v_gene: TRBV9; d_gene: TRBD2; j_gene: TRBJ2-1; abundance: -; CDR3aa: CASSAGGLANEQFF; CDR3nt: TGTGCCAGCAGCGCAGGGGGACTAGCCAATGAGCAGTTCTTC
v_gene: TRBV11-2; d_gene: TRBD1; j_gene: TRBJ1-1; abundance: -; CDR3aa: CASSLLQGDRGTEAFF; CDR3nt: TGTGCCAGCAGCTTATTACAGGGGGATAGAGGCACTGAAGCTTTCTTT
v_gene: TRBV18; d_gene: -; j_gene: TRBJ2-7; abundance: few; CDR3aa: CASSLTGSIGYEQYF; CDR3nt: TGTGCCAGCTCACTTACCGGGTCTATCGGTTACGAGCAGTACTTC
v_gene: TRBV6-1; d_gene: TRBD2; j_gene: TRBJ2-2; abundance: -; CDR3aa: CASRLAGGPVGELFF; CDR3nt: TGTGCCAGCAGACTAGCGGGAGGGCCCGTCGGGGAGCTGTTTTTT
v_gene: TRBV28; d_gene: -; j_gene: TRBJ2-1; abundance: -; CDR3aa: CASSFYGVSEQFF; CDR3nt: TGTGCCAGCAGTTTTTATGGCGTGAGTGAGCAGTTCTTC
v_gene: TRBV30; d_gene: -; j_gene: TRBJ1-2; abundance: -; CDR3aa: CAWNRRVDGYTF; CDR3nt: TGTGCCTGGAACAGGAGGGTGGATGGCTACACCTTC
v_gene: TRBV6-1; d_gene: TRBD2; j_gene: TRBJ2-2; abundance: -; CDR3aa: CASNLAGPNTGELFF; CDR3nt: TGTGCCAGCAATTTAGCGGGGCCGAACACCGGGGAGCTGTTTTTT
v_gene: TRBV18; d_gene: TRBD1; j_gene: TRBJ1-1; abundance: -; CDR3aa: CASSQLDRGSAHTEAFF; CDR3nt: TGTGCCAGCTCACAATTGGACAGGGGGTCGGCGCACACTGAAGCTTTCTTT
v_gene: TRBV7-9; d_gene: -; j_gene: TRBJ1-1; abundance: few; CDR3aa: CASSTGQSDTEAFF; CDR3nt: TGTGCCAGCAGCACAGGACAGTCGGACACTGAAGCTTTCTTT
v_gene: TRBV10-2; d_gene: TRBD1; j_gene: TRBJ2-1; abundance: -; CDR3aa: CASSELSGTGSRNEQFF; CDR3nt: TGCGCCAGCAGTGAGTTATCGGGGACAGGGAGTCGCAATGAGCAGTTCTTC
v_gene: TRBV18; d_gene: TRBD2; j_gene: TRBJ2-4; abundance: -; CDR3aa: CASSSTGGAKNIQYF; CDR3nt: TGTGCCAGCTCTTCCACGGGAGGGGCCAAAAACATTCAGTACTTC